Detailed here is one T cell receptor (beta chain). Antigen unknown. The primer mix had 60 Vbeta and 13 Jbeta primers. Sequencing was performed with immunoSEQ multiplex PCR; in TCRdb, only in-frame clones are kept and a portion is missing. The sample lists about 130,000 clones, about 69% occurring once. The data stem from a study of cytomegalovirus exposure and HLA in healthy donors. Notes on the study in general: A previous analysis found most TCR beta V segments productive roughly 87% or roughly 30% of the time. The records held CMV serostatus as the only immune exposure information.

The clonotype was recovered from a man aged 25 to 40 in good health and CMV-seronegative. What was sequenced was PBMCs.

The CDR3 sequence: CASSRQGSYEQYF. For the CDR3, the DNA is TGTGCCAGCAGTCGACAGGGGTCCTACGAGCAGTACTTC. This chain joins TRBV6-5 and TRBJ2-7; 8 positions match TRBD1. This CDR3 contains 13 residues. The ends lost 5 bases at V and 1 base at J; junction bases unmatched: 1. CDR1 is MNHEY, CDR2 SVGAGI, per germline.